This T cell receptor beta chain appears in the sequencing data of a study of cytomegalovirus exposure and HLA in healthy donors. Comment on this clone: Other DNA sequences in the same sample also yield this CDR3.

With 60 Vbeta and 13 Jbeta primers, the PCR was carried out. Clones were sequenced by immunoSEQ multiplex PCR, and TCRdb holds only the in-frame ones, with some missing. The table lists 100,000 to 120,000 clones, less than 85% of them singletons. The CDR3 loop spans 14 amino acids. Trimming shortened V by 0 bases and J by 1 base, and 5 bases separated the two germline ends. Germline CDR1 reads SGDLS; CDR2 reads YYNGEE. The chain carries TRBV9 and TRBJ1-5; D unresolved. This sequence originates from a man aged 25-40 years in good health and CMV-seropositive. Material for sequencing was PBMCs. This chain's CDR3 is CASSVGGSNQPQHF. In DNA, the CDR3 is TGTGCCAGCAGCGTAGGAGGAAGCAATCAGCCCCAGCATTTT.